One sample yielded the 9 T cell receptor beta chains listed below, sequenced in a study of T cell responses to AZD1222 COVID-19 vaccine. The method was immunoSEQ multiplex PCR; TCRdb's version includes in-frame clones alone and lacks a portion of them. The profile shows about 57,000 clones, less than 90% of them singletons. The sample here was peripheral blood, taken on day 0 of AZD1222 vaccination. The receptors derive from an adult in good health.

This clone appeared a single time. The chain recombines TRBV27 with TRBJ2-7; a weak D match, TRBD1 (5 bases). The V and J ends lost 2 bases and 9 bases respectively, with 20 bases between them. The CDR3 loop spans 15 amino acids. Germline assignment: CDR1 MNHEY and CDR2 SMNVEV (reference sequence). The CDR3 sequence: CASSLGQGNLFGQYF. CDR3 DNA sequence: TGTGCCAGCAGTTTAGGGCAGGGTAATCTGTTCGGGCAGTACTTC.

The chain joins TRBV27 to TRBJ2-5, with D hard to call. CDR3 length equals 14 residues. Between the trimmed V and J ends, which lost 5 bases and 2 bases, there was a span of 12 bases. The germline CDR1 and CDR2 sequences are MNHEY and SMNVEV (reference sequence). This chain's CDR3 is CASSARLGQETQYF. CDR3 DNA: TGTGCCAGCAGTGCCCGACTGGGACAAGAGACCCAGTACTTC.

This clone was recorded once. This chain joins TRBV10-2 and TRBJ1-2; D unclear. The length of the CDR3 is 14 residues. Between the trimmed V and J ends, which lost 6 bases and 8 bases, there was a span of 19 bases. Germline lookup yields CDR1 WSHSY and CDR2 SAAADI. The CDR3 DNA follows: TGCGCCAGCAGCGAGACCGGCCCTTTCGGGGGCTACACCTTC. This encodes CASSETGPFGGYTF.

The chain combines TRBV12-3 or TRBV12-4 with TRBJ2-2; tentatively, D is TRBD1 (7 bases). This CDR3 region has 13 residues. V was shortened by 6 bases and J by 5 bases, with 10 bases between the two germline ends. This CDR3 is CASSPGGTGELFF. The CDR3, as DNA: TGTGCCAGCAGCCCAGGGGGGACCGGGGAGCTGTTTTTT.

The chain links TRBV27 to TRBJ2-3; 7 bases agree with TRBD1. J gave up 4 bases and V 4 bases, and 11 bases lay outside the gene matches. Germline CDR1 is MNHEY and CDR2 is SMNVEV (reference sequence). The CDR3 runs to 16 residues. This CDR3 is CASSSRMTGLPDTQYF. CDR3 sequence (DNA): TGTGCCAGCAGTTCACGCATGACAGGGTTGCCAGATACGCAGTATTTT.

The chain couples TRBV9 to TRBJ1-1; no clear D gene. The V and J ends lost 4 bases and 0 bases respectively, with 13 bases between them. The CDR3 extends over 15 amino acids. CDR1 is SGDLS, CDR2 YYNGEE, per germline. The CDR3 here is CASSPTDLLNTEAFF. The CDR3 nucleotides read TGTGCCAGCAGCCCAACTGACCTATTGAACACTGAAGCTTTCTTT.

The chain employs TRBV7-9 and TRBJ2-5, with 7 bases aligning to TRBD2. Losses at the gene ends were 0 bases for V and 5 bases for J; bases not matched to a gene: 0. The CDR3 extends over 13 amino acids. The V gene's germline CDR1 is SEHNR and CDR2 FQNEAQ (reference sequence). DNA for the CDR3: TGTGCCAGCAGCTTAGCGGGGGGGGAGACCCAGTACTTC. The encoded protein is CASSLAGGETQYF.

This chain links TRBV30 with TRBJ1-2, with D unclear. The CDR3 is 13 amino acids. Germline CDR1 reads GTSNPN; CDR2 reads SVGIG (reference sequence). V dropped 0 bases and J dropped 7 bases, with 12 bases sitting between them. Here the CDR3 DNA reads TGTGCCTGGAGTGTGAGCCAGGAGGGTGGCTACACCTTC. Its translation: CAWSVSQEGGYTF.

J is TRBJ2-7 and V is TRBV5-1; 9 bases fit TRBD2. The CDR3 is 14 residues long. Germline V CDR1 and CDR2: SGHRS, YFSETQ. The junction had 8 bases not matched to a gene; V was cut back by 6 bases and J by 4 bases. The DNA of the CDR3 is TGCGCCAGCACCACCGCGGGGGGGCCTTACGAGCAGTACTTC. Translated: CASTTAGGPYEQYF.